This note documents a single TCR beta chain sequence. The sample comes from a study of response to subunit inactivated influenza vaccine. In TCRdb, the RT-PCR reads were re-called with MiXCR into one record per CDR3 protein. The sample includes some 570,000 distinct CDR3 sequences, 10% to 12% seen only once; the top ten take approximately 10%. This CDR3 comprises 15 residues. V lost 0 bases and J lost 4, with 11 bases in between. Germline CDR1 is SGHKS and CDR2 is YYEKEE (reference sequence). The same data also contributed to another study, on T cells expressing NK-cell markers. That work adds: What made the TCR beta cDNA was 5'RACE template switching with UMIs. Source material for TCR beta repertoires consisted of sorted CD3+CD56+NKG2C+, CD3+CD56+NKG2C- and CD3+CD56-NKG2C+ T cells. Sequencing covered eight donors, seven HCMV-seropositive and one seronegative. The authors applied an anti-gamma-delta TCR antibody in several experiments, and it restricted sorting to alpha-beta TCR T cells.

This sequence joins TRBV5-5 and TRBJ1-5; D is ambiguous. Sequencing used PBMCs from blood, obtained on the day of vaccination. This sequence was found in a man aged 50 or older who received an inactivated influenza vaccine. The CDR3 is CASSLEPDRNQPQHF. As DNA, the CDR3 is TGTGCCAGCAGCTTGGAACCCGATAGAAATCAGCCCCAGCATTTT.